These T cell receptor beta chains were read from a single sample in a study of T-cell reconstitution after alpha-beta-depleted transplantation in children. TCRdb reprocessed the PCR reads via MiXCR and lists one record per CDR3 protein. The sample lists a few hundred thousand distinct CDR3 sequences, roughly a quarter occurring once. The source was PBMCs, collected before TCRalphabeta/CD19-depleted stem cell transplant. The receptors were sampled from a boy under three years old with Wiskott-Aldrich syndrome, due to receive a stem cell transplant. CDR3s include the opening cysteine and the closing phenylalanine or tryptophan. The order of the fields is clone size, V gene, J gene, CDR3 protein. Size is stated for part of the rows, as once, few or many counts, or as a class when the clone is expanded.

>-|TRBV27|TRBJ2-7
CASSFGSIGGGYEQYF
>-|TRBV2|TRBJ2-3
CASSFRGEGETDTQYF
>few|TRBV7-9|TRBJ2-5
CASSYVSGTSLWNQYF
>-|TRBV20-1|TRBJ2-3
CSARGGSDTQYF
>few|TRBV29-1|TRBJ1-1
CSVVVGMNTEAFF
>few|TRBV5-1|TRBJ2-7
CASSSGQGMHEQYF
>few|TRBV24-1|TRBJ2-5
CATSDTGRAPQETQYF
>-|TRBV5-5|TRBJ2-6
CASSFVSGSGANVLTF
>-|TRBV18|TRBJ2-3
CASSSARERSDTQYF
>-|TRBV20-1|TRBJ2-1
CSASPGLAGNNEQFF
>-|TRBV27|TRBJ2-7
CASSAGLAGGSGRYF
>-|TRBV5-1|TRBJ1-5
CASSLWVSSNQPQHF
>few|TRBV7-9|TRBJ2-1
CASTVIGLAGGYEQFF
>once|TRBV20-1|TRBJ2-5
CSASRGVEETQYF
>few|TRBV10-3|TRBJ2-5
CAISDYFSSGQETQYF
>-|TRBV20-1|TRBJ2-7
CSARKVAPNEQYF
>-|TRBV7-2|TRBJ1-5
CASSPGRPGIGPQHF
>few|TRBV5-6|TRBJ2-7
CASSFGDRRTYEQYF
>few|TRBV28|TRBJ2-1
CATGNNNEQFF
>few|TRBV4-1|TRBJ1-5
CASSQDSGQAIQPQHF
>-|TRBV7-6|TRBJ2-1
CASSLGSRNSYNEQFF
>-|TRBV11-2|TRBJ2-1
CASSSRAAGGVYNEQFF
>-|TRBV5-1|TRBJ2-2
CASSSSVDTGELFF
>once|TRBV7-9|TRBJ1-4
CASSSGSGGALGKLFF
>-|TRBV27|TRBJ1-5
CASSLSRVGQPQHF
>-|TRBV20-1|TRBJ2-2
CSAQPDSTGELFF
>-|TRBV3-1|TRBJ2-7
CASSPTGSITYEQYF
>few|TRBV6-5|TRBJ1-1
CASSYWTGNTEAFF
>few|TRBV6-1|TRBJ2-5
CASKAGGPETQYF
>few|TRBV5-1|TRBJ2-5
CASSEVVAVETQYF
>-|TRBV5-6|TRBJ2-1
CASSRRWVAGGPSSYNEQFF
>-|TRBV18|TRBJ1-2
CASSLGQSSYGYTF
>-|TRBV20-1|TRBJ2-6
CSARSGRGANVLTF
>few|TRBV20-1|TRBJ2-1
CSARDPRESYNEQFF
>few|TRBV4-1|TRBJ2-5
CASSPTGTPQETQYF
>-|TRBV9|TRBJ1-1
CASSVATRASEAFF
>-|TRBV7-9|TRBJ2-1
CASSKGQGVDEQFF
>few|TRBV7-9|TRBJ1-4
CATLTNEKLFF
>-|TRBV5-1|TRBJ2-1
CASSLGWVPPQFF
>-|TRBV5-1|TRBJ2-5
CASRTQGQETQYF
>few|TRBV9|TRBJ2-3
CASSASGTAQTTDTQYF
>-|TRBV12-3/TRBV12-4|TRBJ1-4
CASSLAGTLLVDEKLFF
>few|TRBV10-3|TRBJ1-5
CASREKSNQPQHF
>-|TRBV30|TRBJ1-1
CAWSVRLNTEAFF
>few|TRBV20-1|TRBJ2-3
CSARGSYRAQDTQYF
>few|TRBV7-9|TRBJ2-7
CASSFGPRGSKYEQYF
>-|TRBV20-1|TRBJ2-3
CSARVTGSTDTQYF
>-|TRBV20-1|TRBJ2-2
CSARAGTTGELFF
>-|TRBV5-1|TRBJ2-7
CASSWTGANPYEQYF
>-|TRBV18|TRBJ2-7
CASSRIKTGTGDYEQYF
>few|TRBV6-1|TRBJ2-7
CASSHGTDYEQYF
>few|TRBV24-1|TRBJ1-5
CATSDRDPNQPQHF
>-|TRBV6-1|TRBJ2-1
CASRSRLLDEQFF
>-|TRBV27|TRBJ1-5
CASSLIWRGQNNQPQHF
>-|TRBV20-1|TRBJ2-7
CCAKTGGRSYEQYF
>few|TRBV4-1|TRBJ1-2
CASSSGGRAIYGYTF
>few|TRBV29-1|TRBJ2-1
CSVEPRGQNNEQFF
>-|TRBV5-1|TRBJ2-4
CASSALWGVGNIQYF
>few|TRBV12-3/TRBV12-4|TRBJ1-3
CASTYGTGGGGNTIYF